The 25 T cell receptor beta chains reported below all come from one sample, sequenced in a study of blood T cells in healthy people across ages. Alongside a J-beta primer mix, a sample-barcoded 5' primer served in a second PCR lasting roughly 6 to 12 cycles. Via MiXCR, TCRdb re-called the 5' RACE reads, giving one row per CDR3 protein. The table records roughly 1.9 million distinct CDR3 sequences, about 39% of them present only once. Sequences were obtained from blood. The receptors were gathered from a human donor in good health.

V is TRBV3-1 and J is TRBJ1-2; TRBD1 might be the D (6 bases). V was trimmed by 1 base and J by 10 bases, leaving 16 bases between them. This CDR3 comprises 14 residues. The germline V gene encodes CDR1 LGHDT and CDR2 YNNKEL (reference sequence). The CDR3 sequence: CASSQGSGESAYTF. The CDR3 DNA is TGTGCCAGCAGCCAAGGTTCAGGGGAGAGTGCCTACACCTTC.

The gene calls are TRBV6-2 or TRBV6-3 and TRBJ1-2; 7 nucleotides align to TRBD1. The germline V gene has CDR1 MNHEY and CDR2 SVGEGT. The V gene end was trimmed by 6 bases and the J gene end by 4 bases; junction bases not matched to a gene: 8. There are 14 residues in the CDR3. CDR3 DNA: TGTGCCAGCAGCTCTAGGGACAGATCCTATGGCTACACCTTC. It codes for CASSSRDRSYGYTF.

V is TRBV4-2 and J is TRBJ2-5, with 11 bases that match TRBD2. The V and J ends lost 4 bases and 2 bases, in that order; junction bases with no gene match: 9. The CDR3 consists of 17 residues. Germline V gives CDR1 LGHNA, CDR2 YNFKEQ. In nucleotides, the CDR3 is TGTGCCAGCAGCCTGTTCGGGACTAGCGGTTCTCAAGAGACCCAGTACTTC. It translates to CASSLFGTSGSQETQYF.

This clonotype was counted a few times. The chain uses TRBV30 and TRBJ1-2; the D is unclear. Germline values: CDR1 GTSNPN, CDR2 SVGIG (reference sequence). Trimming stripped 4 bases from V and 0 bases from J, with 9 bases between. This CDR3 is built from 13 residues. The CDR3 nucleotides read TGTGCCTGGACCCTCTCAGCTAACTATGGCTACACCTTC. It yields the protein CAWTLSANYGYTF.

The rearrangement links TRBV29-1 to TRBJ2-7; 8 bases match TRBD1. The junction had 7 bases not matched to a gene; V was cut back by 7 bases and J by 2 bases. Germline-derived CDR1 and CDR2 are SQVTM and ANQGSEA. CDR3 size: 13 residues. CDR3 residues: CSGGTGTPYEQYF. CDR3 DNA: TGCAGCGGGGGGACAGGCACTCCCTACGAGCAGTACTTC.

CDR3: CASSASTGGNEKLFF. The CDR3 DNA follows: TGTGCCAGCAGTGCGTCGACAGGGGGTAATGAAAAACTGTTTTTT. V is TRBV25-1 and J is TRBJ1-4, with 9 bases matching TRBD1. Germline CDR1 and CDR2: MGHDK and SYGVNS. Germline trimming cut 4 bases from V and 4 bases from J; bases unmatched to any gene: 4. The CDR3 sequence is 15 residues long. The full variable domain, its missing parts supplied by reference TRBV25-1 and TRBJ1-4, is EADIYQTPRYLVIGTGKKITLECSQTMGHDKMYWYQQDPGMELHLIHYSYGVNSTEKGDLSSESTVSRIRTEHFPLTLESARPSHTSQYLCASSASTGGNEKLFFGSGTQLSVL.

The count of this clonotype is one. V is TRBV6-2 or TRBV6-3 and J is TRBJ1-1; no definite D call. Germline CDR1 MNHEY, CDR2 SVGEGT. The V gene lost 4 bases and the J gene lost 4 bases, with 25 bases spanning the gap. The CDR3 contains 18 residues. This CDR3 reads CASSFASDGPPGSTEAFF. DNA of the CDR3: TGTGCCAGCAGTTTCGCCTCGGACGGACCGCCGGGGAGCACTGAAGCTTTCTTT.

The J gene is TRBJ1-2, the V gene TRBV15; D is ambiguous. V shed 3 bases and J shed 5 bases, with 10 bases lying between them. The germline gives CDR1 LNHNV, CDR2 YYDKDF (reference sequence). The CDR3 has 13 amino acids. Here the CDR3 DNA reads TGTGCCACCAGCAGGGAGAGGGAATATGGCTACACCTTC. Translation: CATSREREYGYTF.

The rearrangement joins TRBV20-1 to TRBJ2-3; 10 nucleotides line up with TRBD2. J lost 11 bases, V lost 3 bases, and 8 bases had no gene match. Germline CDR1 is DFQATT and CDR2 is SNEGSKA (reference sequence). The CDR3 has 13 residues. The CDR3: CSASGLADLMQYF. CDR3 bases: TGCAGTGCTAGTGGACTAGCGGACCTTATGCAGTATTTT.

The chain has TRBV27 and TRBJ2-6; D is undetermined. This CDR3 is built from 16 residues. Germline V gene sequence: CDR1 MNHEY, CDR2 SMNVEV (reference sequence). V was shortened by 5 bases and J by 1 base, with 12 bases between the two germline ends. CDR3 amino acids: CASSPIQMSGANVLTF. In DNA, the CDR3 is TGTGCCAGCAGTCCCATTCAGATGTCTGGGGCCAACGTCCTGACTTTC.

This chain joins TRBV4-2 and TRBJ1-2; D remains unclear. With 0 bases removed from V and 10 bases from J, the gap between germline ends came to 21 bases. Germline loops: CDR1 LGHNA, CDR2 YNFKEQ. This CDR3 is built from 16 residues. The DNA for the CDR3 is TGTGCCAGCAGCCAAGAAATGAATCGGGGAGGACTAGACTACACCTTC. Translating it yields CASSQEMNRGGLDYTF.

This clonotype was counted a few times. This chain joins TRBV10-3 and TRBJ1-5; no clear D. This CDR3 has 12 amino acids. Germline values: CDR1 ENHRY, CDR2 SYGVKD. V was clipped by 10 bases and J by 5 bases, with 12 bases between them. In nucleotides, the CDR3 is TGTGCCACCGCGGGTGCAGATCAGCCCCAGCATTTT. The encoded protein is CATAGADQPQHF.

This clonotype was recorded a few times. V is TRBV4-1 and J is TRBJ1-5; TRBD1 aligns across 7 bases. Germline CDR1 reads MGHRA; CDR2 reads YSYEKL. The V gene end was trimmed by 0 bases and the J gene end by 4 bases; junction bases not matched to a gene: 0. This CDR3 has 14 residues. Here the CDR3 DNA reads TGCGCCAGCAGCCAAGAGGACAGGAATCAGCCCCAGCATTTT. It encodes CASSQEDRNQPQHF.

Worth noting for this clonotype: The junction departs from the called germline gene at one end, perhaps through a read error. This chain links TRBV5-1 with TRBJ1-2, with D maybe TRBD1 (5 bases). The CDR3 loop spans 16 amino acids. Per the germline V gene, CDR1 is SGHRS and CDR2 is YFSETQ. For the CDR3, the DNA is TGCGCCAGCAGCTTGTTTTCCCGACAGTCTTACTATAGCTACACCTTC. Residues: CASSLFSRQSYYSYTF.

This clonotype was seen more than once but under ten times. The chain combines TRBV12-3 or TRBV12-4 with TRBJ1-2, with D hard to call. The germline V and J ends were trimmed by 1 base and 6 bases, with 9 bases remaining between them. This CDR3 has 13 amino acids. The CDR3 protein is CASSLEDGDGYTF. DNA for the CDR3: TGTGCCAGCAGTTTAGAGGATGGGGATGGCTACACCTTC.

At least ten counts were recorded for this clonotype. The V call is TRBV6-2 or TRBV6-3, the J call TRBJ2-3; 9 nucleotides align to TRBD1. Germline CDR1 reads MNHEY; CDR2 reads SVGEGT. With V trimmed by 6 bases and J by 2 bases, 6 bases remained unmatched. The CDR3 totals 15 residues. The CDR3 region is CASRGGQGSTDTQYF. The DNA of the CDR3 is TGTGCCAGCAGGGGCGGACAGGGGTCCACAGATACGCAGTATTTT.

V gene TRBV5-1 combines with J gene TRBJ1-1; D uncertain. The CDR3 runs 15 residues. CDR1 is SGHRS, CDR2 YFSETQ, per germline. The V and J ends lost 2 bases and 0 bases respectively, with 11 bases between them. The CDR3 region is CASSLNLVMNTEAFF. CDR3 DNA sequence: TGCGCCAGCAGCTTAAACCTGGTCATGAACACTGAAGCTTTCTTT.

With respect to this clonotype: A read error may explain this, as a much larger clone is one base away. V gene TRBV10-3 combines with J gene TRBJ2-1, with 9 positions matching TRBD2. This CDR3 contains 16 residues. With 3 bases clipped from V and 13 bases from J, the junction kept 16 bases outside the gene matches. In germline, CDR1 is ENHRY, CDR2 SYGVKD. The CDR3 region has the DNA TGTGCCATCAGTGATTCGGGCGGGGGGGTCCTAGAGACCCAGTTCTTC. It is translated as CAISDSGGGVLETQFF.

The chain is built from TRBV16 and TRBJ1-2, with 8 nucleotides matching TRBD1. This CDR3 is 16 amino acids long. V shed 0 bases, J shed 3 bases, and the junction held 6 bases outside the gene matches. Germline V gives CDR1 KGHSY, CDR2 FQNENV. The CDR3 loop reads CASSQSAAGQDYGYTF. CDR3 DNA sequence: TGTGCCAGCAGCCAATCTGCGGCGGGACAGGACTATGGCTACACCTTC. Based on the CDR3 plus reference TRBV16 and TRBJ1-2, the full variable domain is GEEVAQTPKHLVRGEGQKAKLYCAPIKGHSYVFWYQQVLKNEFKFLISFQNENVFDETGMPKERFSAKCLPNSPCSLEIQATKLEDSAVYFCASSQSAAGQDYGYTFGSGTRLTVV.

The V and J genes are TRBV3-1 and TRBJ2-4; perhaps TRBD1 as D (6 bases). Germline assignment: CDR1 LGHDT and CDR2 YNNKEL (reference sequence). V lost 2 bases to trimming and J lost 9 bases, with 23 bases between them. This CDR3 region has 17 residues. The CDR3 reads CASSQSPQGLWGGIQYF. The CDR3 nucleotides read TGTGCCAGCAGCCAAAGCCCCCAGGGGCTCTGGGGTGGCATTCAGTACTTC.

CDR3 nucleotides: TGTGCCAGCAGTTATAGCAGGGGCCTAGCCGGCGAGCAGTACTTC. Translation: CASSYSRGLAGEQYF. This chain connects TRBV6-2 or TRBV6-3 to TRBJ2-5; D might be TRBD1 (6 bases). The J call is doubtful: the DNA matches TRBJ2-7 better. The CDR3 sequence is 15 residues long. CDR1 MNHEY and CDR2 SVGEGT come from the germline V gene.

Many counts were recorded for this clonotype. This sequence joins TRBV29-1 and TRBJ1-2; D is unclear. The V end lost 3 bases, the J end lost 1 base, and 12 bases lay between the germline ends. There are 14 residues in the CDR3. Per the germline V gene, CDR1 is SQVTM and CDR2 is ANQGSEA. This chain's CDR3 is CSVEGQINNYGYTF. CDR3 in DNA: TGCAGCGTTGAGGGTCAGATTAATAACTATGGCTACACCTTC.

This chain uses TRBV16 with TRBJ1-5; weak D call: TRBD1 (6 bases). CDR1 and CDR2 from the germline V gene are KGHSY and FQNENV. This CDR3 has 17 residues. Trimming left V 0 bases short and J 0 bases short, with 12 bases between. The CDR3: CASSQSGGAHSNQPQHF. DNA for the CDR3: TGTGCCAGCAGCCAATCGGGGGGCGCACATAGCAATCAGCCCCAGCATTTT.

The chain links TRBV7-6 to TRBJ2-1; TRBD2 matches at 9 bases. In germline, CDR1 is SGHVS, CDR2 FNYEAQ. This CDR3 is 19 amino acids long. The trim removed 1 base at V and 0 bases at J, leaving 10 bases unmatched. The CDR3 coding sequence is TGTGCCAGCAGCTTAGACCCAGCATCTAGCGGGGCCTCCTACAATGAGCAGTTCTTC. The encoded protein is CASSLDPASSGASYNEQFF.

This rearrangement joins TRBV3-1 to TRBJ1-2; D remains unclear. In germline, CDR1 is LGHDT, CDR2 YNNKEL (reference sequence). The CDR3 has 13 amino acids. V was clipped by 1 base and J by 4 bases, with 7 bases between them. The chain's CDR3 is CASSQGKVYGYTF. CDR3 in DNA: TGTGCCAGCAGCCAAGGCAAAGTCTATGGCTACACCTTC.